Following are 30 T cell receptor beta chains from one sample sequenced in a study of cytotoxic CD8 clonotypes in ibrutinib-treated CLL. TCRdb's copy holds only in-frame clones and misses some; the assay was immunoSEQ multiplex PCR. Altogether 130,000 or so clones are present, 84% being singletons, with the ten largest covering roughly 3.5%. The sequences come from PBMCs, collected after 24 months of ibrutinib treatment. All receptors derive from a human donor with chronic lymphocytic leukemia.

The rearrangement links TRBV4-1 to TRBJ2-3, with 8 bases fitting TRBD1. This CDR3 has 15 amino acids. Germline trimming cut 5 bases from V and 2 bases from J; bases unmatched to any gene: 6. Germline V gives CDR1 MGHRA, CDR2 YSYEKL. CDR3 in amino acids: CASSSDRGYTDTQYF. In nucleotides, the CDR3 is TGCGCCAGCAGCTCCGACAGGGGCTACACAGATACGCAGTATTTT.

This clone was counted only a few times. CDR3 nucleotides: TGTGCTAGTGGTTTGGTACTATTTAGGGTAGACGACACCGGGGAGCTGTTTTTT. It translates to CASGLVLFRVDDTGELFF. The rearrangement joins TRBV12-5 to TRBJ2-2; D ambiguous. Per the germline V gene, CDR1 is LGHNT and CDR2 is FRNRAP. Trimming shortened V by 0 bases and J by 3 bases, and 17 bases separated the two germline ends. This CDR3 is 18 amino acids long.

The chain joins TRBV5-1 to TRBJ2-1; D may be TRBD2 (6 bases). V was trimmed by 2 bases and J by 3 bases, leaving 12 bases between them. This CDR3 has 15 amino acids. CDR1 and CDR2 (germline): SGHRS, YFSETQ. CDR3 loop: CASSFRDLNYNEQFF. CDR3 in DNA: TGCGCCAGCAGCTTTCGGGACTTAAACTACAATGAGCAGTTCTTC.

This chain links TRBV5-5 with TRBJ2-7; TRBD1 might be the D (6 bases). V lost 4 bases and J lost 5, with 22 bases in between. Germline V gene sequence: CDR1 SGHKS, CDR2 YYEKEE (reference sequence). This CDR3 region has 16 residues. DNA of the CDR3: TGTGCCAGCAGCCCTACGGACAGTCCCGCGTGGGACGAGCAGTACTTC. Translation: CASSPTDSPAWDEQYF.

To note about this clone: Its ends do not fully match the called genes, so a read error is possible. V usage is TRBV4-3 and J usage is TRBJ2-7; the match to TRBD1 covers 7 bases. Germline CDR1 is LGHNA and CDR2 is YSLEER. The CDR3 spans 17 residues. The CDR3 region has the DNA TGCGCCAGCAGCGAAGATCCCCGACAGGGAAATCCCCTCGAGCAGTACTTC. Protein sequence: CASSEDPRQGNPLEQYF.

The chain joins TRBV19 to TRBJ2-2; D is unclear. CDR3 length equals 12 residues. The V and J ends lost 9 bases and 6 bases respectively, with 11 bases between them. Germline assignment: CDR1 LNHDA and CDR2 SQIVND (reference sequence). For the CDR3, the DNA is TGTGCCAGCCTACCTAGGGCCGGGGAGCTGTTTTTT. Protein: CASLPRAGELFF.

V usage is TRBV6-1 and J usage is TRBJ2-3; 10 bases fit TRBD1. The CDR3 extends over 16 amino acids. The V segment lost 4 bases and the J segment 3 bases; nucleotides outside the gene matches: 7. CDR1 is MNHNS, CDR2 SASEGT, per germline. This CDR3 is CASSALTGGRTDTQYF. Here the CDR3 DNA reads TGTGCCAGCAGTGCCCTGACAGGGGGCAGGACAGATACGCAGTATTTT.

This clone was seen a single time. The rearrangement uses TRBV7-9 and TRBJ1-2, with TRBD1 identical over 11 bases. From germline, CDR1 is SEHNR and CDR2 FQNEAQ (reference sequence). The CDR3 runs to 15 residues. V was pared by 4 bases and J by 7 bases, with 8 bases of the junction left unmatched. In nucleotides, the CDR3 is TGTGCCAGCAGCTCGGACAGGGGGCGGTTTTTTGGCTACACCTTC. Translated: CASSSDRGRFFGYTF.

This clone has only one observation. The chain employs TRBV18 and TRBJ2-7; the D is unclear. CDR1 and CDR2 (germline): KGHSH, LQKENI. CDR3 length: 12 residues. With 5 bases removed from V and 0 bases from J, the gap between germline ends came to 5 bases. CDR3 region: CASSGDSYEQYF. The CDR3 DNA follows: TGTGCCAGCTCAGGGGACTCCTACGAGCAGTACTTC.

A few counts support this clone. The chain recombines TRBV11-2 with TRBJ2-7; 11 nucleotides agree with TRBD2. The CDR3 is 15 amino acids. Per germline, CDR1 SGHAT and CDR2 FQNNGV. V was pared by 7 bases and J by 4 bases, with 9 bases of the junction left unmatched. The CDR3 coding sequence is TGTGCCAGCAACGAAGCGGGACTAGCGGCGTACGAGCAGTACTTC. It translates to CASNEAGLAAYEQYF.

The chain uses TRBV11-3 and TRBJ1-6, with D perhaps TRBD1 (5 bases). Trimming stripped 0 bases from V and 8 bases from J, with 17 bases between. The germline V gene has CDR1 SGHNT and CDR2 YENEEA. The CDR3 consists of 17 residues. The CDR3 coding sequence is TGTGCCAGCAGCTTAGATCGAGTAGGGGCTGAGGATTCACCCCTCCACTTT. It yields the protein CASSLDRVGAEDSPLHF.

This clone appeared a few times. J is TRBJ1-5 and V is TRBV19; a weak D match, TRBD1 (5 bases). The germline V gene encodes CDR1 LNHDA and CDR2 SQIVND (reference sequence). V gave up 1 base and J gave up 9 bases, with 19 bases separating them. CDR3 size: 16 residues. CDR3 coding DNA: TGTGCCAGTAGTATAGTTCGGACAACCGAATCGGGGCCCCAGCATTTT. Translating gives CASSIVRTTESGPQHF.

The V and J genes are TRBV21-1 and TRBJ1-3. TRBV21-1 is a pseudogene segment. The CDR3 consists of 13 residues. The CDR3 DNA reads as TGTGCCAGCGCCGCTTCGGGTGGAAACACCATATATTTT. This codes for CASAASGGNTIYF.

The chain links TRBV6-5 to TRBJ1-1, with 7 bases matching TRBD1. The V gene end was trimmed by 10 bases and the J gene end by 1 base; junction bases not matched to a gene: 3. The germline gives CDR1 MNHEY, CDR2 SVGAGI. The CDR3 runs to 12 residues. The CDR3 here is CAIQGSNTEAFF. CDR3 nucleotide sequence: TGTGCCATACAGGGGTCGAACACTGAAGCTTTCTTT.

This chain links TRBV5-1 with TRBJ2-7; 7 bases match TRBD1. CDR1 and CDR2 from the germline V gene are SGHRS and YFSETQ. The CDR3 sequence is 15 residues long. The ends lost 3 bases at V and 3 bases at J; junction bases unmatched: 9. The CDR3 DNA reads TGCGCCAGCAGCTCGGCCCCGGGACAGAACTACGAGCAGTACTTC. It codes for CASSSAPGQNYEQYF.

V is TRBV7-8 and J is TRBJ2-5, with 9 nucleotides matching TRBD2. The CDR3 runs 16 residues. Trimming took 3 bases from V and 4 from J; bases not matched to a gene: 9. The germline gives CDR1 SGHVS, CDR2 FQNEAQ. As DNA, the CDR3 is TGTGCCAGCAGCTTTTTTGGCGGGGGGGAAGGAGAGACCCAGTACTTC. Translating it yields CASSFFGGGEGETQYF.

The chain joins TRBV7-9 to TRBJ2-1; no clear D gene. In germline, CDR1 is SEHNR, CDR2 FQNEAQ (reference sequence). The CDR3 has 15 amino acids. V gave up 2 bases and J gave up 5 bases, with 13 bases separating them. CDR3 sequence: CASSLIGGDHNEQFF. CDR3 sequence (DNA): TGTGCCAGCAGCTTAATTGGCGGAGATCACAATGAGCAGTTCTTC. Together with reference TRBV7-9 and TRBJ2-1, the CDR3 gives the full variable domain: DTGVSQNPRHKITKRGQNVTFRCDPISEHNRLYWYRQTLGQGPEFLTYFQNEAQLEKSRLLSDRFSAERPKGSFSTLEIQRTEQGDSAMYLCASSLIGGDHNEQFFGPGTRLTVL.

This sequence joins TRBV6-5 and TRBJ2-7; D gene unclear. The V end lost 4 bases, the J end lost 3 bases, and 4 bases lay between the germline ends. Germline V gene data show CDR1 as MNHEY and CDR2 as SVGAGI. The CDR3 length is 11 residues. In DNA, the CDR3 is TGTGCCAGCAGTTCTCACTACGAGCAGTACTTC. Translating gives CASSSHYEQYF.

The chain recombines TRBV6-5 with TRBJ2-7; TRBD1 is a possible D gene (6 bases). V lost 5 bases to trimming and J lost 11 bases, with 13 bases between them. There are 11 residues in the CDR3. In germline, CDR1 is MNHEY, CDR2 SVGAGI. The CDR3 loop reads CASSELEGEYF. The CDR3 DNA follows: TGTGCCAGCAGTGAACTCGAGGGGGAGTACTTC.

CDR3 bases: TGTGCCAGCAGTTACGGGGACAGGGAACATTCACCCCTCCACTTT. Translation gives CASSYGDREHSPLHF. The gene calls are TRBV6-6 and TRBJ1-6; 9 bases align to TRBD1. This CDR3 contains 15 residues. Germline V gene sequence: CDR1 MNHNY, CDR2 SVGAGI (reference sequence). The J segment lost 8 bases and the V segment lost 2 bases, leaving 4 bases of the junction unmatched.

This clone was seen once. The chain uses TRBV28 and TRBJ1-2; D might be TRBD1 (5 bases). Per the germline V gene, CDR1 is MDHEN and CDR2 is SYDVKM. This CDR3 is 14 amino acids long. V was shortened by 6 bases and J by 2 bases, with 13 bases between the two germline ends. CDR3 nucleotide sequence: TGTGCCAGCAGCTCGCAGACAGCGAACTATGGCTACACCTTC. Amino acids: CASSSQTANYGYTF.

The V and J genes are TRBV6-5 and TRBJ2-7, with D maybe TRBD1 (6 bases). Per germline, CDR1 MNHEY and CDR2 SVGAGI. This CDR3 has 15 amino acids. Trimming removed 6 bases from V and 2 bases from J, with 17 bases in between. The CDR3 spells CASRKSGAIAYEQYF. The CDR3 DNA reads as TGTGCCAGCAGAAAATCAGGGGCAATCGCCTACGAGCAGTACTTC.

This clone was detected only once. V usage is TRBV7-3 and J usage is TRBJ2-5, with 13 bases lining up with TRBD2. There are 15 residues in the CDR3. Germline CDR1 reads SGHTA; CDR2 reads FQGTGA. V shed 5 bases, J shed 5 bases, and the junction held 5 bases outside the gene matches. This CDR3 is CASSVGLAGVETQYF. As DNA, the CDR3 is TGTGCCAGCAGCGTTGGACTAGCGGGAGTCGAGACCCAGTACTTC.

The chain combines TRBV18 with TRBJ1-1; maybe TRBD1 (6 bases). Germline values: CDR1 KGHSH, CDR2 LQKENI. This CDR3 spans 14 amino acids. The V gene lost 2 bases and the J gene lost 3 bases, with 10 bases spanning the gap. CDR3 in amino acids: CASSPTGRDTEAFF. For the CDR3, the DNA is TGTGCCAGCTCACCAACAGGGAGGGACACTGAAGCTTTCTTT.

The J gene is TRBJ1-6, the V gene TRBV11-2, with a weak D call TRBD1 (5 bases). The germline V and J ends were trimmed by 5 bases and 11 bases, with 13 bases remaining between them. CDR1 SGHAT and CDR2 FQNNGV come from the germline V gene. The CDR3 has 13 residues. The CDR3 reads CASSPGTPAPLHF. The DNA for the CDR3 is TGTGCCAGCAGCCCCGGGACTCCCGCACCCCTCCACTTT.

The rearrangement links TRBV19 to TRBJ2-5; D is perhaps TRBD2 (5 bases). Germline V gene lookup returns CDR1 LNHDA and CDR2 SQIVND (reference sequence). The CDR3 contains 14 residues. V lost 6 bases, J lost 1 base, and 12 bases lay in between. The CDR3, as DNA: TGTGCCAGTAGCCCCCCGGGGAGCCAAGAGACCCAGTACTTC. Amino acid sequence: CASSPPGSQETQYF.

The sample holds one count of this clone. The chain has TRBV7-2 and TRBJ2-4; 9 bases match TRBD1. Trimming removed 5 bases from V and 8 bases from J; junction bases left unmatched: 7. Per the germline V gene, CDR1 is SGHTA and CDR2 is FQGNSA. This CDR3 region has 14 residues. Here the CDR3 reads CASSPGTGTDIQYF. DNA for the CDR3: TGTGCCAGCAGCCCCGGGACAGGGACGGACATTCAGTACTTC.

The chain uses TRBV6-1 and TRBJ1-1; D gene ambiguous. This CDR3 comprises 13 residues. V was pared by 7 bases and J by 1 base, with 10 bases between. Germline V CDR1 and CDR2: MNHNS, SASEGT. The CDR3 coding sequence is TGTGCCAGCACTAGGTCGGGGAACACTGAAGCTTTCTTT. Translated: CASTRSGNTEAFF.

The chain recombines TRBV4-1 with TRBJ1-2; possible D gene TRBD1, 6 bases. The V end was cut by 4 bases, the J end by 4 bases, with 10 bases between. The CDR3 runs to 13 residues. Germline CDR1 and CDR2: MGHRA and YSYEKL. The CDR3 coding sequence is TGCGCCAGCAGCCCCGGGACATTCTATGGCTACACCTTC. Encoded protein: CASSPGTFYGYTF.

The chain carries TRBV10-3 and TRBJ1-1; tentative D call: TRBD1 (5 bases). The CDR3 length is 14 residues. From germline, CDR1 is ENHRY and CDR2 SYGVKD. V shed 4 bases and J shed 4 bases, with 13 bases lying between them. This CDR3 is CAISVGGSGTEAFF. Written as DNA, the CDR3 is TGTGCCATCAGTGTCGGGGGGAGCGGCACTGAAGCTTTCTTT.